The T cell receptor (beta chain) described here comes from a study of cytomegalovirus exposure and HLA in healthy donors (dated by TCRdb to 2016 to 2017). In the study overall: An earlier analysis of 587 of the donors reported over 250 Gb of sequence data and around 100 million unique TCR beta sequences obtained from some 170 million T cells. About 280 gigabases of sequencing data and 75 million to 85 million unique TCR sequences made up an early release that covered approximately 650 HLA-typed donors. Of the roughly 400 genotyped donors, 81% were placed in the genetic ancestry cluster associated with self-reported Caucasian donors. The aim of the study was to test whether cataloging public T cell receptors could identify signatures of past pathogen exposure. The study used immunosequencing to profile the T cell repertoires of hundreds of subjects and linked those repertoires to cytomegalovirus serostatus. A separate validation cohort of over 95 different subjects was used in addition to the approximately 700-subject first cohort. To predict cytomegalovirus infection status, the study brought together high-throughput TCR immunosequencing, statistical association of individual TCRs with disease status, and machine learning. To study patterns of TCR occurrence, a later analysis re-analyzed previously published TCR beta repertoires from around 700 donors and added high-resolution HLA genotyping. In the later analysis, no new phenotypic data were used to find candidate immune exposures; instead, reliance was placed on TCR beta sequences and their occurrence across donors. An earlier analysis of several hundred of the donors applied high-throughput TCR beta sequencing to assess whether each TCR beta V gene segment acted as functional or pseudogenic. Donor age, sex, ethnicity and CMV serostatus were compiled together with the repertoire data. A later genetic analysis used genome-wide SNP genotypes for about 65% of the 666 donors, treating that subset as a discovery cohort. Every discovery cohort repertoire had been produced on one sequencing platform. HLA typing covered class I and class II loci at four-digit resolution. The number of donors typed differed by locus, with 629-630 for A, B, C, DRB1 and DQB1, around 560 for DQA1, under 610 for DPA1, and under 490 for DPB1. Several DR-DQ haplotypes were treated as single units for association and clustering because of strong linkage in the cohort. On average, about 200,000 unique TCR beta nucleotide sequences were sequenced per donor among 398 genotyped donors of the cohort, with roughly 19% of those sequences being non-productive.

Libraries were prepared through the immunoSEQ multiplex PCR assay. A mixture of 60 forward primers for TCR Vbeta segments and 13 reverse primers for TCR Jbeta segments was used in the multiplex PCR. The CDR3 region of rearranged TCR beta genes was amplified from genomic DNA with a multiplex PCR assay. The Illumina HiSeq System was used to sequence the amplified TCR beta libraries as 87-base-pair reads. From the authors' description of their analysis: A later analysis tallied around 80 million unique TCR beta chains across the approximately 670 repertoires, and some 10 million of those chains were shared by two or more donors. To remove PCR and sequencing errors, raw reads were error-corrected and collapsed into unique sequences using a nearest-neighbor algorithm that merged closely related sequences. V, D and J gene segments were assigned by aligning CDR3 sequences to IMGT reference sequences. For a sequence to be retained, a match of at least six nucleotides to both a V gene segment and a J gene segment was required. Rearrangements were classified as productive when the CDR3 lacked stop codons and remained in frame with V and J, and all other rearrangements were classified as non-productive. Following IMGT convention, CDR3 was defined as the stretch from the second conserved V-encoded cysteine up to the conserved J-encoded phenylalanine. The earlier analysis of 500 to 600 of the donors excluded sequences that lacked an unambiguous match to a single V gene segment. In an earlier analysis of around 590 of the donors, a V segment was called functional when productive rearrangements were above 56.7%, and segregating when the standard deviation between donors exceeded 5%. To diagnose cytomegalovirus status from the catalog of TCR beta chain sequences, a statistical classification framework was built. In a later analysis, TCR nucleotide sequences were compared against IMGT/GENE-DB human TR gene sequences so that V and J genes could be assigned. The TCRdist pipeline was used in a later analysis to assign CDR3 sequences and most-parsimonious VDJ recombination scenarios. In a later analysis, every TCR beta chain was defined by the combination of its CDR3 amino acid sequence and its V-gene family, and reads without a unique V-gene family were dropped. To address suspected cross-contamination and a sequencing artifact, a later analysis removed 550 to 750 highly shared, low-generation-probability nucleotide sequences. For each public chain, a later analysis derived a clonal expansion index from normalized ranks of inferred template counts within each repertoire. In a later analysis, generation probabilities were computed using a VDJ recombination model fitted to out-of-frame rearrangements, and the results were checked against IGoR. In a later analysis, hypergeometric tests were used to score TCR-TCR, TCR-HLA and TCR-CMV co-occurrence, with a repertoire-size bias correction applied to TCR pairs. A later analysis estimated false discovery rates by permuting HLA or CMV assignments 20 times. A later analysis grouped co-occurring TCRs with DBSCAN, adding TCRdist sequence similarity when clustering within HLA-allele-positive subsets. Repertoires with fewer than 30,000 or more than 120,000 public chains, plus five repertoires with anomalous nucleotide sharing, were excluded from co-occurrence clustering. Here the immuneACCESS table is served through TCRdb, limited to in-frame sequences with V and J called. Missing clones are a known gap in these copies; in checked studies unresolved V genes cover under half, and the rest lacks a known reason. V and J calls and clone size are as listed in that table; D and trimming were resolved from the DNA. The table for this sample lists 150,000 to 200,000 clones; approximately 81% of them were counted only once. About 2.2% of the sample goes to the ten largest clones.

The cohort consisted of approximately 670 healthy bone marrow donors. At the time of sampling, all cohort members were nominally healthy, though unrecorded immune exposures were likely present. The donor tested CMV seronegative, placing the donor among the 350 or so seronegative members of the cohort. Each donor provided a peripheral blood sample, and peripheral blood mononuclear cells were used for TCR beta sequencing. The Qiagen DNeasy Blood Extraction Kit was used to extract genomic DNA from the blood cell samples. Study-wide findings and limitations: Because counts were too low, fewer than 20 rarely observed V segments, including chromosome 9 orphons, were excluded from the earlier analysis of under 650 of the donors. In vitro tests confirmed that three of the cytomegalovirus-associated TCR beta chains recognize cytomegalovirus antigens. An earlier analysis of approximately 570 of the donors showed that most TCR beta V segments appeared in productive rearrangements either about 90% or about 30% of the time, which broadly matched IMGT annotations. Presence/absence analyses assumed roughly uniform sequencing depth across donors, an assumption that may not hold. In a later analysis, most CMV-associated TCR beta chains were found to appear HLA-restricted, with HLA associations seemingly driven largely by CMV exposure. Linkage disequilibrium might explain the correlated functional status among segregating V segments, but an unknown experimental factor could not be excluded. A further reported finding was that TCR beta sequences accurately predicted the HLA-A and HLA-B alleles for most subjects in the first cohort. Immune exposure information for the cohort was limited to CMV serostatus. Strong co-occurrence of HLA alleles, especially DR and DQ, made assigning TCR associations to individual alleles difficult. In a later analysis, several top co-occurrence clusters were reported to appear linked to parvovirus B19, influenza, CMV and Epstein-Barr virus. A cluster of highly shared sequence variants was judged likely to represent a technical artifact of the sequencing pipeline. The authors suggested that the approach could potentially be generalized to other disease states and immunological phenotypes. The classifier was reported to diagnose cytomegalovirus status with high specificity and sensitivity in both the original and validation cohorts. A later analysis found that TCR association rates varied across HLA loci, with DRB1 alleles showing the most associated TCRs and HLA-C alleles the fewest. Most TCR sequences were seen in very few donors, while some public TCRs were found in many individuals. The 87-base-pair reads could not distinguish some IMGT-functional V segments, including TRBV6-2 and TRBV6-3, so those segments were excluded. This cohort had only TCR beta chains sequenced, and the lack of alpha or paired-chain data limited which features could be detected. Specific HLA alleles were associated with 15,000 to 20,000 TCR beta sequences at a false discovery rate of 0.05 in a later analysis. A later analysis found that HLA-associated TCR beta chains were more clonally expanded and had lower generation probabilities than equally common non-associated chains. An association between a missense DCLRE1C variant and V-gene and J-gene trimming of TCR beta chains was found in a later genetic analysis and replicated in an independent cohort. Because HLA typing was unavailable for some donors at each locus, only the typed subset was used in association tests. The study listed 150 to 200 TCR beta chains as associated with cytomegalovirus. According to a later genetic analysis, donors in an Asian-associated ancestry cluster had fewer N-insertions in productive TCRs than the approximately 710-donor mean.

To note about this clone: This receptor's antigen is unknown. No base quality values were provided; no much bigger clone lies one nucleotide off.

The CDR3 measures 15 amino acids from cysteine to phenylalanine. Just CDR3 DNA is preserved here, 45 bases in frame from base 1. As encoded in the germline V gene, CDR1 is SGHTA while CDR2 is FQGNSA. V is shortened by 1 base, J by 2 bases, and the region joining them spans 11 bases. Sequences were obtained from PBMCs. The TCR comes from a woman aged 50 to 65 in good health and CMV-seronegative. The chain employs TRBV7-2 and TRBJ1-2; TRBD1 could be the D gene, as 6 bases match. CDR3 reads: CASSLEGVANYGYTF. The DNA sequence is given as TGTGCCAGCAGCTTAGAGGGGGTTGCAAACTATGGCTACACCTTC. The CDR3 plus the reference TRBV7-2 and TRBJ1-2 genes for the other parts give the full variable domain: GAGVSQSPSNKVTEKGKDVELRCDPISGHTALYWYRQSLGQGLEFLIYFQGNSAPDKSGLPSDRFSAERTGGSVSTLTIQRTQQEDSAVYLCASSLEGVANYGYTFGSGTRLTVV.